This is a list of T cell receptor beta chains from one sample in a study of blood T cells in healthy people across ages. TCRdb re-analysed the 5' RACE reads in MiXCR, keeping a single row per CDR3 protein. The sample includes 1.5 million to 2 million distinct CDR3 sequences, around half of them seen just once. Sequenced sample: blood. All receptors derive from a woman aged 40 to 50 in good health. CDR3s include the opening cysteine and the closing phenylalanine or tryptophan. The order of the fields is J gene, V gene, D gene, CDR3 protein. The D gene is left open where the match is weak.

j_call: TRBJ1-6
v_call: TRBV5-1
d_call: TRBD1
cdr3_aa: CASSDGQGAGSPLHF

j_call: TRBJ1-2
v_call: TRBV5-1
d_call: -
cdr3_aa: CASSIPKGPNYGYTF

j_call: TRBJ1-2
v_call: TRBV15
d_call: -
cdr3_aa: CATSGRLVGGYTF

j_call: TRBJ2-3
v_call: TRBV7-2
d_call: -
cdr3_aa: CASSVSQSTDTQYF

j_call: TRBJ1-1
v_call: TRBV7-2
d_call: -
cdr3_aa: CASSFTGSQTEAFF

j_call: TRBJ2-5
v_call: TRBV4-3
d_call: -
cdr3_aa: CASSQEPTSGAQETQYF

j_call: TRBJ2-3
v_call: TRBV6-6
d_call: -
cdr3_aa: CASSYGAGSSTDTQYF

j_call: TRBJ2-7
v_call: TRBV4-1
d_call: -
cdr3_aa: CASSPIGGSSYEQYF

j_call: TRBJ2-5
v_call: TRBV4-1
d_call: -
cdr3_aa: CASSLLLNQETQYF

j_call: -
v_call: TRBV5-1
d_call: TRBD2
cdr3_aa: CASSIPGGGETQYF

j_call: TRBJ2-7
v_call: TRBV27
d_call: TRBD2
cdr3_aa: CASSIGTGGSYEQYF

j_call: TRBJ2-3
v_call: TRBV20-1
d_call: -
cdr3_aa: CSASGALTDTQYF

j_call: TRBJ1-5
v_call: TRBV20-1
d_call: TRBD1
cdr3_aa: CSASRITGAGSNQPQHF

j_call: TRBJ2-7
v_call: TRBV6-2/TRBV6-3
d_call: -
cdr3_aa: CASSYGRAGELYEQYF

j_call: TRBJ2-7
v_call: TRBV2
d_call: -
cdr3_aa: CTSTFDSISYEQYF

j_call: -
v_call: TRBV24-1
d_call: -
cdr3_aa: CATSDGQIQETQYF

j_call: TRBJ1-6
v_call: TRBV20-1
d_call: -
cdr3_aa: CSASREIISPDSPLHF

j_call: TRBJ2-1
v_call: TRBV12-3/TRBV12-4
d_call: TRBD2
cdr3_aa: CASSRFIGTSYNEQFF

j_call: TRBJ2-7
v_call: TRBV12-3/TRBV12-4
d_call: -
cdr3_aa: CPSRLGSYEQYF

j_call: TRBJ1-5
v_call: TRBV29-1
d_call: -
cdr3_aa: CSAGGLIGPQHF

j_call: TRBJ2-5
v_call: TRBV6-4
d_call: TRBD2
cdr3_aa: CASSQGGGAGETQYF

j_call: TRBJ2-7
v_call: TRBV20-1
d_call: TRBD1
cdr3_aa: CSASSRGPYEQYF

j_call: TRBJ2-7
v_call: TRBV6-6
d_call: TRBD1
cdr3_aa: CASSTPGQGPRGEQYF

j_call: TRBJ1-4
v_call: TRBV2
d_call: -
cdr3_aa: CASSEFGRTNEKLFF

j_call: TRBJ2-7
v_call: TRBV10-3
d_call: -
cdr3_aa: CAISSQAGSYEQYF

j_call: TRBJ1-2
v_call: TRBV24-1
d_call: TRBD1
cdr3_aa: CATSDHDRAGGYTF

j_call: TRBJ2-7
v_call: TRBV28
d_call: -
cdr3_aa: CASSFQGSRSYEQYF

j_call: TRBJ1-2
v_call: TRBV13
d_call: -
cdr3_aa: CASSSSRGRYGYTF

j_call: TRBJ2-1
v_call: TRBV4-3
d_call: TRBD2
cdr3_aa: CASSHPSGTREFF

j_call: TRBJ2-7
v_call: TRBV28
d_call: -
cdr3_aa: CASSLPLGQAYEQYF

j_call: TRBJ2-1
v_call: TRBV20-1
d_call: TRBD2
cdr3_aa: CSARRGLAGGPGTYNEQFF

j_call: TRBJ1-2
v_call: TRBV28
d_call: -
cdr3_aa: CASSWADSYTF

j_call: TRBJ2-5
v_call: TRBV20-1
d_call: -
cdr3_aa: CSATHPRGDYQETQYF

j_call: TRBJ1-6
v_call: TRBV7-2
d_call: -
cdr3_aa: CASSLGGTWASPLHF

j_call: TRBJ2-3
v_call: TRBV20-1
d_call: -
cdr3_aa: CSASDRVSSTDTQYF

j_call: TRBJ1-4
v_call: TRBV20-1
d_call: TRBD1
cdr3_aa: CSARDIQGRWKLFF

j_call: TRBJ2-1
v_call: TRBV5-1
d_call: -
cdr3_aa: CASSLGQLNEQFF

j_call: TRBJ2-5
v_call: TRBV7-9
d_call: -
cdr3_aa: CASSPLEGIGQETQYF

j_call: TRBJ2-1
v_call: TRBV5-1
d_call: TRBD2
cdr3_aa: CASSLVAGGIVNEQFF

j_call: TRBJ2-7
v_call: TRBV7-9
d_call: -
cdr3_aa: CASKGRGGFSEEQYF

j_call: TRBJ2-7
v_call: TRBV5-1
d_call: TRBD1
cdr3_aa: CASSFSGTDSSYEQYF

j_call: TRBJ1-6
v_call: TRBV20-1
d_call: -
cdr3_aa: CSATRTSSYNSPLHF

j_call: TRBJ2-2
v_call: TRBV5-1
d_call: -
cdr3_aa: CASSFRLNTGELFF

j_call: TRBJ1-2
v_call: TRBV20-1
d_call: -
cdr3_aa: CSAIGQSSYGYTF

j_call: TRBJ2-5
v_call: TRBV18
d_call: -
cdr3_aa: CASSPPGGEETQYF

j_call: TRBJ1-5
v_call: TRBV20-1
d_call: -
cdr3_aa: CSARRTEVSNQPQHF

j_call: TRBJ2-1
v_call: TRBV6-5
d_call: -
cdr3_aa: CASSNTGLSSYNEQFF

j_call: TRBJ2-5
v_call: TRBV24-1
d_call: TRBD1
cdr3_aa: CATSDRTGGEETQYF

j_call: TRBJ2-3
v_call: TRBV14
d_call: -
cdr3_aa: CASSRRGPQTPTDTQYF

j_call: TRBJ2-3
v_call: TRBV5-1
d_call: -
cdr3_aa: CASSLGGHGSDTQYF

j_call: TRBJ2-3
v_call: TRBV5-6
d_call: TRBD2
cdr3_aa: CASSFGLAGADTQYF

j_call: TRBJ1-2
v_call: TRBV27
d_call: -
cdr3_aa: CASSALQAGSSGGYTF

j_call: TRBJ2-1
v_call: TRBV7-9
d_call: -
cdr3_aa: CASSPRGRINEQFF

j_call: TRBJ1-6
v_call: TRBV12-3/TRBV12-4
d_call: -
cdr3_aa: CASSLAQGHSPLHF

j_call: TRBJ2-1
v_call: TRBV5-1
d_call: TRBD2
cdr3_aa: CASSKTSGGAYNEQFF

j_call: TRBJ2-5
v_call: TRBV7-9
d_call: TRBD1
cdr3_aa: CASSLPDRGQRETQYF

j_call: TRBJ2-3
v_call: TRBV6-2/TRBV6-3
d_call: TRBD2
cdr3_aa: CASSYPPVLAGGRDTQYF

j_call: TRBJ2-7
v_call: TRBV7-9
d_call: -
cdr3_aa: CASSTRQLPYEQYF